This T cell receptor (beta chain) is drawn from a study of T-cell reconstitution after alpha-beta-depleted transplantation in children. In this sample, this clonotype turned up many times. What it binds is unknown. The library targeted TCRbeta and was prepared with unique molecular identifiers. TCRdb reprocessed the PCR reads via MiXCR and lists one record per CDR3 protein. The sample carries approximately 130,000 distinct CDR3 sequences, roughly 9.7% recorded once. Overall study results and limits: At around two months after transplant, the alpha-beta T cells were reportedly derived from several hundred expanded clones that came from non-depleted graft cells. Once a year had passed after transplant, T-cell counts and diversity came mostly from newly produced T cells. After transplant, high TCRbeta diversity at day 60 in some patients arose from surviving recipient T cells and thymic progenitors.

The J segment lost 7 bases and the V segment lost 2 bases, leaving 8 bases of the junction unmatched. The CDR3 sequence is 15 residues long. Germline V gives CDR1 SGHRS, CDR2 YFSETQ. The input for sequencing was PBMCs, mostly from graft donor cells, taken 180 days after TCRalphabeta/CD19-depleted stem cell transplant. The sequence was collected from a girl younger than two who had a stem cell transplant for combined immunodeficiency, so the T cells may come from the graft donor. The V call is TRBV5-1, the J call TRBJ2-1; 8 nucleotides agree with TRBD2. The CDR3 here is CASSFSGSSRNEQFF. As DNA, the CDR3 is TGCGCCAGCAGCTTCAGCGGGAGCAGTAGAAATGAGCAGTTCTTC.